Below, 10 T cell receptor beta chains from the same sample are listed, as sequenced in a study of blood T cell repertoires in COVID-19 (dated by TCRdb to 2020 to 2022). Receptor libraries were prepared by the immunoSEQ multiplex PCR assay. TCRdb re-hosts the immuneACCESS table, in-frame sequences only. Its copies lack some clones; in the studies checked, an unresolved V gene accounts for under half of them, and the cause for the rest is not known. Within this sample are 200,000 to 250,000 clones, with 83% of them counted one time only. Jointly, the top ten make up roughly 1.2% of the sample. Sequencing was done on a sample of peripheral blood. These TCRs come from a woman aged 25 to 39 with COVID-19, enrolled during active disease.

V usage is TRBV2 and J usage is TRBJ1-6; D gene ambiguous. Trimming left V 6 bases short and J 6 bases short, with 15 bases between. This CDR3 contains 15 residues. Germline CDR1 SNHLY, CDR2 FYNNEI. Written as DNA, the CDR3 is TGTGCCAGCAGCAATTTACAGAGCCTTAATTCACCCCTCCACTTT. Translation gives CASSNLQSLNSPLHF.

This sequence joins TRBV19 and TRBJ2-7; perhaps TRBD1 as D (5 bases). This CDR3 is 15 amino acids long. Trimming took off 5 bases at V and 6 bases at J, with 20 bases between the two ends. Germline V gene lookup returns CDR1 LNHDA and CDR2 SQIVND (reference sequence). CDR3: CASSSDGHLPAEQYF. In DNA, the CDR3 is TGTGCCAGTAGTTCCGACGGACACCTCCCGGCCGAGCAGTACTTC. The full variable domain, with the rest looked up from reference TRBV19 and TRBJ2-7, is DGGITQSPKYLFRKEGQNVTLSCEQNLNHDAMYWYRQDPGQGLRLIYYSQIVNDFQKGDIAEGYSVSREKKESFPLTVTSAQKNPTAFYLCASSSDGHLPAEQYFGPGTRLTVT.

This clone was counted a few times. The rearrangement uses TRBV6-2 or TRBV6-3 and TRBJ1-5; perhaps TRBD1 as D (5 bases). The CDR3 is made up of 15 amino acids. Trimming removed 2 bases at V and 7 bases at J, with 15 bases between. The germline CDR1 and CDR2 sequences are MNHEY and SVGEGT. CDR3 region: CASSYTQGLGQPQHF. The DNA of the CDR3 is TGTGCCAGCAGTTACACCCAGGGCTTAGGCCAGCCCCAGCATTTT.

The chain recombines TRBV2 with TRBJ1-4; a weak D match, TRBD1 (6 bases). The CDR3 covers 12 residues. Germline CDR1 is SNHLY and CDR2 is FYNNEI. The V and J ends lost 8 bases and 6 bases respectively, with 10 bases between them. CDR3: CASFRGDEKLFF. CDR3 DNA: TGTGCCAGCTTCAGGGGCGATGAAAAACTGTTTTTT.

This sequence joins TRBV19 and TRBJ1-1, with D unclear. Trimming stripped 5 bases from V and 3 bases from J, with 13 bases between. This CDR3 region has 14 residues. Germline CDR1 and CDR2: LNHDA and SQIVND (reference sequence). CDR3 nucleotides: TGTGCCAGTAGTTCTGGGCCCACACACACTGAAGCTTTCTTT. Translated: CASSSGPTHTEAFF.

In regard to this clone: One end of the junction varies from germline; a read error may be responsible. The rearrangement uses TRBV9 and TRBJ2-1, with TRBD2 matching over 8 bases. The CDR3 is 17 residues long. Germline assignment: CDR1 SGDLS and CDR2 YYNGEE. The CDR3 region is CASSVATGGVFYNEQFF. CDR3 bases: TGCGCCAGCAGCGTAGCTACGGGGGGGGTATTCTACAATGAGCAGTTCTTC.

This chain uses TRBV11-2 with TRBJ2-1, with TRBD2 matching over 14 bases. The J segment lost 8 bases and the V segment lost 5 bases, leaving 8 bases of the junction unmatched. Germline lookup yields CDR1 SGHAT and CDR2 FQNNGV. This CDR3 has 16 residues. This CDR3 is CASSRETSGGADEQFF. The DNA for the CDR3 is TGTGCCAGCAGCCGAGAGACTAGCGGGGGGGCCGATGAGCAGTTCTTC.

V is TRBV30 and J is TRBJ2-7; no firm D call. V lost 2 bases and J lost 2, with 7 bases in between. The CDR3 has 12 amino acids. Germline loops: CDR1 GTSNPN, CDR2 SVGIG (reference sequence). The CDR3 coding sequence is TGTGCCTGGAGTATAACGGCCTACGAGCAGTACTTC. It is translated as CAWSITAYEQYF.

The V gene is TRBV25-1, the J gene TRBJ2-5; the match to TRBD2 covers 7 bases. The trim removed 4 bases at V and 5 bases at J, leaving 7 bases unmatched. CDR1 and CDR2 from the germline V gene are MGHDK and SYGVNS. The CDR3 is 14 residues long. The CDR3 spells CASSGHSGYETQYF. Written as DNA, the CDR3 is TGTGCCAGCAGTGGGCATAGCGGGTATGAGACCCAGTACTTC.

The chain employs TRBV6-1 and TRBJ1-2; 10 bases match TRBD1. J was trimmed by 6 bases and V by 2 bases; bases with no gene match: 6. This CDR3 comprises 15 residues. Germline assignment: CDR1 MNHNS and CDR2 SASEGT. CDR3 sequence (DNA): TGTGCCAGCAGTGAAAAAAGGACAGGGGGGAATGGCTACACCTTC. Protein product: CASSEKRTGGNGYTF.